Listed below are T cell receptor beta chains from one sample, sequenced in a study of identical twins. Using its own MiXCR run on the 5' RACE reads, TCRdb lists one record per CDR3 protein. The repertoire holds about 530,000 distinct CDR3 sequences, about a fifth seen once, with around 0.47% in the top ten. This sample also appeared in a second study, on yellow fever vaccine responses in identical twins.

Sequencing input: CD4+ T cells sorted from blood. The receptors here all came from a woman younger than 30 in good health. The CDR3 runs from the conserved cysteine through the conserved F or W. The order of the fields is J gene, D gene, V gene, clone size, CDR3 DNA, CDR3 protein. The D gene is left open where the match is weak. The size of a clone is reported for some rows only, either as once, few or many, or as a class for expanded clones.

J gene: TRBJ1-1
D gene: TRBD1
V gene: TRBV7-8
clone size: NA
CDR3 DNA: TGTGCCAGCAGCGACCAGGGGGCATCCCCTATGAACACTGAAGCTTTCTTT
CDR3 protein: CASSDQGASPMNTEAFF

J gene: TRBJ2-1
D gene: TRBD2
V gene: TRBV3-1
clone size: NA
CDR3 DNA: TGTGCCAGCAGCCAAGACCGGGTAGCGGGGCGTCGGGTTCGGTTCTTC
CDR3 protein: CASSQDRVAGRRVRFF

J gene: TRBJ2-1
D gene: NA
V gene: TRBV7-9
clone size: few
CDR3 DNA: TGTGCCAGCAGCTTAATTGTGGACGATGAGCAGTTCTTC
CDR3 protein: CASSLIVDDEQFF

J gene: TRBJ1-3
D gene: NA
V gene: TRBV9
clone size: NA
CDR3 DNA: TGTGCCAGCAGCGCACCCGGGGCCTCTGGAAACACCATATATTTT
CDR3 protein: CASSAPGASGNTIYF

J gene: TRBJ2-5
D gene: NA
V gene: TRBV21-1
clone size: NA
CDR3 DNA: TGTGCCAGCAGCACGGAGGAGACCCAGTACTTC
CDR3 protein: CASSTEETQYF

J gene: TRBJ2-5
D gene: TRBD2
V gene: TRBV9
clone size: few
CDR3 DNA: TGTGCCAGCACAAGGGGAGCGGGAGGAGGGGAGACCCAGTACTTC
CDR3 protein: CASTRGAGGGETQYF

J gene: TRBJ1-2
D gene: NA
V gene: TRBV12-3/TRBV12-4
clone size: few
CDR3 DNA: TGTGCCAGCAGTTTTCGCCCGGGCGTAGATTATGGCTACACCTTC
CDR3 protein: CASSFRPGVDYGYTF

J gene: TRBJ1-1
D gene: TRBD1
V gene: TRBV28
clone size: NA
CDR3 DNA: TGTGCCAGCAGTTTATGGGGACAGGGCGGGACTGAAGCTTTCTTT
CDR3 protein: CASSLWGQGGTEAFF

J gene: TRBJ2-5
D gene: TRBD1
V gene: TRBV6-1
clone size: NA
CDR3 DNA: TGTGCCAGCAGTACAACGCAACAGGGGGGAGAGACCCAGTACTTC
CDR3 protein: CASSTTQQGGETQYF

J gene: TRBJ1-4
D gene: NA
V gene: TRBV6-2/TRBV6-3
clone size: NA
CDR3 DNA: TGTGCCAGCAGTGCGGGTTTAAGACTGTTTTTT
CDR3 protein: CASSAGLRLFF

J gene: TRBJ2-2
D gene: TRBD2
V gene: TRBV12-3/TRBV12-4
clone size: NA
CDR3 DNA: TGTGCCAGCAGCCCGATAGCGGGGGCCGGGGAGCTGTTTTTT
CDR3 protein: CASSPIAGAGELFF

J gene: TRBJ1-1
D gene: NA
V gene: TRBV4-1
clone size: NA
CDR3 DNA: TGCGCCAGCAGCCAAGATTTTGGACAAACGAACACTGAAGCTTTCTTT
CDR3 protein: CASSQDFGQTNTEAFF

J gene: TRBJ1-1
D gene: NA
V gene: TRBV20-1
clone size: NA
CDR3 DNA: TGCAGTGCTAGAGGTGACCCGGGGGTAGGAGCTTTCTTT
CDR3 protein: CSARGDPGVGAFF

J gene: TRBJ2-7
D gene: NA
V gene: TRBV7-9
clone size: few
CDR3 DNA: TGTGCCAGCAGCTTAGCAAGAGAGGACCAGTACTTC
CDR3 protein: CASSLAREDQYF

J gene: TRBJ2-1
D gene: TRBD2
V gene: TRBV6-5
clone size: NA
CDR3 DNA: TGTGCCAGCAGTTACGGGACTAGCGGAGGGGCTAGCTCCTACAATGAGCAGTTCTTC
CDR3 protein: CASSYGTSGGASSYNEQFF

J gene: TRBJ2-1
D gene: NA
V gene: TRBV18
clone size: few
CDR3 DNA: TGTGCCAGCTCACCTGCCCGGGGGGCAGACATTTATGAGCAGTTCTTC
CDR3 protein: CASSPARGADIYEQFF

J gene: TRBJ2-3
D gene: NA
V gene: TRBV15
clone size: few
CDR3 DNA: TGTGCCACCAGCAGAGTCCTCGCAGATACGCAGTATTTT
CDR3 protein: CATSRVLADTQYF

J gene: TRBJ2-1
D gene: NA
V gene: TRBV10-1
clone size: NA
CDR3 DNA: TGCGCCAGCAGTGAAGGTCACGGGGGGCGAGATGAGCAGTTCTTC
CDR3 protein: CASSEGHGGRDEQFF

J gene: TRBJ1-4
D gene: TRBD1
V gene: TRBV6-1
clone size: few
CDR3 DNA: TGTGCCAGCAGTCCCAGGACAGGGGCCGTTGCAACTAATGAAAAACTGTTTTTT
CDR3 protein: CASSPRTGAVATNEKLFF

J gene: TRBJ2-1
D gene: TRBD2
V gene: TRBV4-1
clone size: NA
CDR3 DNA: TGCGCCAGCAGCCAATTAGGCCTCACGGGGGGGTACTACAATGAGCAGTTCTTC
CDR3 protein: CASSQLGLTGGYYNEQFF

J gene: TRBJ2-1
D gene: NA
V gene: TRBV12-3/TRBV12-4
clone size: NA
CDR3 DNA: TGTGCCTGCAGTTTTATGGGTAGTCAAGCCTACTCGATACCTAATGAGCAGTTCTTC
CDR3 protein: CACSFMGSQAYSIPNEQFF

J gene: TRBJ2-1
D gene: NA
V gene: TRBV12-3/TRBV12-4
clone size: few
CDR3 DNA: TGTGCCAGCAGTGGGACTGGCACCTACAATGAGCAGTTCTTC
CDR3 protein: CASSGTGTYNEQFF

J gene: TRBJ2-3
D gene: TRBD2
V gene: TRBV6-5
clone size: NA
CDR3 DNA: TGTGCCAGCAGTTACTCGAAGGCTAGCGGAAGCACAGATACGCAGTATTTT
CDR3 protein: CASSYSKASGSTDTQYF

J gene: TRBJ2-3
D gene: NA
V gene: TRBV5-1
clone size: few
CDR3 DNA: TGCGCCAGCAGCTTCAACTTTCTCACAGATACGCAGTATTTT
CDR3 protein: CASSFNFLTDTQYF

J gene: TRBJ2-1
D gene: TRBD2
V gene: TRBV5-1
clone size: NA
CDR3 DNA: TGCGCCAGCAGCTTGAATAGCGGGCGAAGATCCTACAATGAGCAGTTCTTC
CDR3 protein: CASSLNSGRRSYNEQFF

J gene: TRBJ2-1
D gene: NA
V gene: TRBV5-1
clone size: few
CDR3 DNA: TGCGCCAGCAGCTTGCTGCTAGATGCACCTTACAATGAGCAGTTCTTC
CDR3 protein: CASSLLLDAPYNEQFF

J gene: TRBJ1-6
D gene: TRBD1
V gene: TRBV19
clone size: NA
CDR3 DNA: TGTGCCAGTAGTACCCGACAGGGGAATTCACCCCTCCACTTT
CDR3 protein: CASSTRQGNSPLHF

J gene: TRBJ2-1
D gene: TRBD2
V gene: TRBV3-1
clone size: NA
CDR3 DNA: TGTGCCAGCAGCCAGAGAATACTAGCGGGGGGGCATTACAATGAGCAGTTCTTC
CDR3 protein: CASSQRILAGGHYNEQFF

J gene: TRBJ1-2
D gene: TRBD1
V gene: TRBV6-1
clone size: few
CDR3 DNA: TGTGCCAGCAGTAGGGACAGCTCCTATGGCTACACCTTC
CDR3 protein: CASSRDSSYGYTF

J gene: TRBJ2-2
D gene: TRBD2
V gene: TRBV6-2/TRBV6-3
clone size: few
CDR3 DNA: TGTGCCAGCAGTTACTCTGGGACTAGAACCGGGGAGCTGTTTTTT
CDR3 protein: CASSYSGTRTGELFF

J gene: TRBJ2-1
D gene: NA
V gene: TRBV2
clone size: NA
CDR3 DNA: TGTGCCAGCGGGTCTTATCGGGACAATGAGCAGTTCTTC
CDR3 protein: CASGSYRDNEQFF

J gene: TRBJ2-2
D gene: NA
V gene: TRBV2
clone size: NA
CDR3 DNA: TGTGCCAGCAAAGGAGCAGGGACCAACACCGGGGAGCTGTTTTTT
CDR3 protein: CASKGAGTNTGELFF

J gene: TRBJ1-2
D gene: NA
V gene: TRBV19
clone size: few
CDR3 DNA: TGTGCCAGTAGTATAGGGCAGGCCGGTGGCTACACCTTC
CDR3 protein: CASSIGQAGGYTF

J gene: TRBJ1-4
D gene: TRBD1
V gene: TRBV7-9
clone size: NA
CDR3 DNA: TGTGCCAGCAGCGGAGGACAGGGGACGGAAAAACTGTTTTTT
CDR3 protein: CASSGGQGTEKLFF

J gene: TRBJ2-1
D gene: NA
V gene: TRBV6-2/TRBV6-3
clone size: many
CDR3 DNA: TGTGCCAGCAGGGGGGACGGGGGCAATGAGCAGTTCTTC
CDR3 protein: CASRGDGGNEQFF

J gene: TRBJ2-1
D gene: NA
V gene: TRBV20-1
clone size: few
CDR3 DNA: TGCAGTGCTTCTTACCCTCGGGGGTCCTCCTACAATGAGCAGTTCTTC
CDR3 protein: CSASYPRGSSYNEQFF

J gene: TRBJ2-5
D gene: NA
V gene: TRBV7-8
clone size: few
CDR3 DNA: TGTGCCACCCGTAATGGGGTAAAAGAGACCCAGTACTTC
CDR3 protein: CATRNGVKETQYF

J gene: TRBJ2-2
D gene: NA
V gene: TRBV3-1
clone size: many
CDR3 DNA: TGTGCCAGCAGCCAGGGGGACACCGGGGAGCTGTTTTTT
CDR3 protein: CASSQGDTGELFF

J gene: TRBJ2-5
D gene: NA
V gene: TRBV28
clone size: NA
CDR3 DNA: TGTGCCAGCGGCAACAACGTCCAGACCCAGTACTTC
CDR3 protein: CASGNNVQTQYF

J gene: TRBJ2-1
D gene: NA
V gene: TRBV20-1
clone size: NA
CDR3 DNA: TGCAGTGCTAGAGATCGAGCAGGGGCACATGAGCAGTTCTTC
CDR3 protein: CSARDRAGAHEQFF

J gene: TRBJ1-3
D gene: NA
V gene: TRBV12-3/TRBV12-4
clone size: NA
CDR3 DNA: TGTGCCAGCAGTGTGGGACTTTATCCCGGAAACACCATATATTTT
CDR3 protein: CASSVGLYPGNTIYF

J gene: TRBJ2-1
D gene: TRBD2
V gene: TRBV9
clone size: NA
CDR3 DNA: TGTGCCAGCAGCGTAGGTGGCGGGAGAGTCAATGAGCAGTTCTTC
CDR3 protein: CASSVGGGRVNEQFF

J gene: TRBJ2-2
D gene: TRBD1
V gene: TRBV5-1
clone size: NA
CDR3 DNA: TGCGCCAGCACACCAGGGGGCGCGTCCGGGGAGCTGTTTTTT
CDR3 protein: CASTPGGASGELFF

J gene: TRBJ2-1
D gene: NA
V gene: TRBV11-2
clone size: NA
CDR3 DNA: TGTGCCAGCAGCCCCTGGATGGCAGGGTCGGTAAATGAGCAGTTCTTC
CDR3 protein: CASSPWMAGSVNEQFF

J gene: TRBJ1-1
D gene: NA
V gene: TRBV12-3/TRBV12-4
clone size: few
CDR3 DNA: TGTGCCAGCAGCCGGTACCGAATGAACACTGAAGCTTTCTTT
CDR3 protein: CASSRYRMNTEAFF

J gene: TRBJ2-1
D gene: NA
V gene: TRBV6-2/TRBV6-3
clone size: NA
CDR3 DNA: TGTGCCAGCAGTTACTCGACACAGCTAGGGCCATTCTTC
CDR3 protein: CASSYSTQLGPFF

J gene: TRBJ2-2
D gene: NA
V gene: TRBV12-5
clone size: NA
CDR3 DNA: TGTGCTAGTGCCCCCCAGGGAGCCGGGGAGCTGTTTTTT
CDR3 protein: CASAPQGAGELFF

J gene: TRBJ1-2
D gene: TRBD1
V gene: TRBV7-9
clone size: few
CDR3 DNA: TGTGCCAGCCGGACAGGGAATAACTATGGCTACACCTTC
CDR3 protein: CASRTGNNYGYTF

J gene: TRBJ2-7
D gene: TRBD1
V gene: TRBV5-5
clone size: NA
CDR3 DNA: TGTGCCAGCAGCTTAAACAGGGACAGGGTATACGAGCAGTACTTC
CDR3 protein: CASSLNRDRVYEQYF

J gene: TRBJ2-5
D gene: NA
V gene: TRBV7-9
clone size: NA
CDR3 DNA: TGTGCCAGCAGCTACCGGACGGAGGGAGAGACCCAGTACTTC
CDR3 protein: CASSYRTEGETQYF

J gene: TRBJ2-1
D gene: NA
V gene: TRBV7-9
clone size: NA
CDR3 DNA: TGTGCCAGCAGCCAGGCGGGGAGCTCCTACAATGAGCAGTTCTTC
CDR3 protein: CASSQAGSSYNEQFF

J gene: TRBJ2-3
D gene: TRBD2
V gene: TRBV20-1
clone size: NA
CDR3 DNA: TGCAGTGCTAGAGGGCTAGCGGGCGGTGAAGGAGCGCAGTATTTT
CDR3 protein: CSARGLAGGEGAQYF

J gene: TRBJ1-2
D gene: NA
V gene: TRBV28
clone size: NA
CDR3 DNA: TGTGCCAGCACCTGGGGGGTCGGCTACACCTTC
CDR3 protein: CASTWGVGYTF

J gene: TRBJ2-1
D gene: TRBD2
V gene: TRBV5-1
clone size: few
CDR3 DNA: TGCGCCAGCAGCGCTACTAGCGGGTACAATGAGCAGTTCTTC
CDR3 protein: CASSATSGYNEQFF